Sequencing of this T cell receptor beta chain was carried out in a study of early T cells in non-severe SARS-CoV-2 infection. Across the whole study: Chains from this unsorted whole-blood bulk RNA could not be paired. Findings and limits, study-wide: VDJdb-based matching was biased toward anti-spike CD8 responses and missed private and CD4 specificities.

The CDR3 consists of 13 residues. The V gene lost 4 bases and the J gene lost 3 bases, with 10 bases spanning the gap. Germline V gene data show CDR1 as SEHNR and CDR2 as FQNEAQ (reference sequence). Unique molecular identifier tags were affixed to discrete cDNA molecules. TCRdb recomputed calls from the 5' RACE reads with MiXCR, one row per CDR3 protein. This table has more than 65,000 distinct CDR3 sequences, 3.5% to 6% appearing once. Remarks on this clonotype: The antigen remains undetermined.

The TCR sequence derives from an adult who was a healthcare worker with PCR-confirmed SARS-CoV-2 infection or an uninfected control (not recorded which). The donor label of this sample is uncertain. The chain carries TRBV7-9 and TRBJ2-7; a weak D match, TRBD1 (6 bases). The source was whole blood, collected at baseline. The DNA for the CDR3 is TGTGCCAGCAGCTCGGGACACCTCTACGAGCAGTACTTC. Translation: CASSSGHLYEQYF.